This TCR beta chain was sequenced during a study of cytomegalovirus exposure and HLA in healthy donors. Overall study context: Later, an analysis reported that the 130 or so validation repertoires had used the same platform as the roughly 720 first-cohort repertoires. Study-level findings and limits: Cytomegalovirus association was assigned to about 150 TCR beta chains. That first-cohort TCR clusters tended to co-occur in the approximately 110 validation repertoires was found in a later analysis.

As concerns this clone: Antigen unknown.

CDR1 and CDR2 from the germline V gene are SGHKS and YYEKEE (reference sequence). The V and J ends lost 4 bases and 7 bases, in that order; junction bases with no gene match: 10. The CDR3 has 15 residues. This table comes from immunoSEQ multiplex PCR, and its TCRdb copy is limited to in-frame clones, with some not included. The sample lists 150,000 to 200,000 clones; around nine tenths were seen once. It was the approximately 120-subject validation cohort, separate from the approximately 670-subject first cohort, to which the donors belonged. This chain connects TRBV5-5 to TRBJ2-7, with 11 positions matching TRBD2. The source of this sequence is a man aged 18 to 29 in good health and CMV-seropositive. The sequencing sample was made of PBMCs. The CDR3 region is CASSETSGTPREQYF. In nucleotides, the CDR3 is TGTGCCAGCAGCGAGACTAGCGGGACCCCTCGTGAGCAGTACTTC.